These 9 T cell receptor beta chains share one sample of origin, sequenced in a study of type 1 regulatory T cells. TCRdb re-called the reads with MiXCR, one entry per CDR3 protein. The data show tens of thousands of distinct CDR3 sequences, with less than 25% seen just once and 8% to 9% held by the top ten. Study-wide findings and caveats: Compared with non-type 1 regulatory T cells, type 1 regulatory T cells showed a more restricted TCR repertoire.

No antigen is known for these receptors. The sequenced sample consisted of cultured type 1 regulatory T (Tr1) cells, either the whole culture or a sorted fraction (not recorded which). The receptors originated from a human donor in good health.

V usage is TRBV11-1 and J usage is TRBJ2-7, with TRBD1 as a possible D gene (5 bases). Germline V lookup: CDR1 SGHAT, CDR2 FQDESV (reference sequence). The V and J ends lost 0 bases and 4 bases respectively, with 10 bases between them. There are 14 residues in the CDR3. CDR3 DNA sequence: TGTGCCAGCAGCTTAGCCAGGGATGGGTACGAGCAGTACTTC. Translated, it gives CASSLARDGYEQYF. The variable domain in full, completed from reference TRBV11-1 and TRBJ2-7, reads EAEVAQSPRYKITEKSQAVAFWCDPISGHATLYWYRQILGQGPELLVQFQDESVVDDSQLPKDRFSAERLKGVDSTLKIQPAELGDSAMYLCASSLARDGYEQYFGPGTRLTVT.

The chain joins TRBV30 to TRBJ1-1; D remains unclear. This CDR3 comprises 13 residues. The V end lost 3 bases, the J end lost 8 bases, and 16 bases lay between the germline ends. Germline V gives CDR1 GTSNPN, CDR2 SVGIG (reference sequence). The CDR3 region has the DNA TGTGCCTGGAGACAAGCCAAGGGAGCGGAAGCTTTCTTT. This sequence encodes CAWRQAKGAEAFF.

This clonotype was picked up a small number of times. The rearrangement links TRBV29-1 to TRBJ2-1, with 12 bases identical to TRBD2. Trimming cost V 6 bases and J 0 bases; bases outside gene matches: 3. Germline loops: CDR1 SQVTM, CDR2 ANQGSEA. This CDR3 comprises 15 residues. CDR3 sequence: CSVGLAGRSYNEQFF. The CDR3 DNA is TGCAGCGTCGGACTAGCGGGACGCTCCTACAATGAGCAGTTCTTC.

This chain joins TRBV5-1 and TRBJ1-1; D gene uncertain. The CDR3 consists of 14 residues. With 4 bases removed from V and 6 bases from J, the gap between germline ends came to 16 bases. Germline V gene lookup returns CDR1 SGHRS and CDR2 YFSETQ. For the CDR3, the DNA is TGCGCCAGCAGCCCAGACCCAAACCTACCTGAAGCTTTCTTT. It specifies CASSPDPNLPEAFF.

This rearrangement joins TRBV15 to TRBJ2-3; D is perhaps TRBD2 (5 bases). Germline V gene data show CDR1 as LNHNV and CDR2 as YYDKDF (reference sequence). Between the trimmed V and J ends, which lost 1 base and 4 bases, there was a span of 21 bases. This CDR3 region has 18 residues. The CDR3 sequence: CATSRAGSKGRGSDTQYF. The CDR3 DNA follows: TGTGCCACCAGCAGAGCCGGCTCCAAAGGTCGCGGGTCAGATACGCAGTATTTT.

The rearrangement uses TRBV7-9 and TRBJ2-2, with D perhaps TRBD1 (5 bases). This CDR3 comprises 14 residues. V lost 2 bases, J lost 5 bases, and 9 bases lay in between. Per germline, CDR1 SEHNR and CDR2 FQNEAQ (reference sequence). The DNA of the CDR3 is TGTGCCAGCAGCTTATCATCAGGGACCGGGGAGCTGTTTTTT. It codes for CASSLSSGTGELFF.

J is TRBJ2-7 and V is TRBV7-9; D is perhaps TRBD1 (5 bases). This CDR3 spans 13 amino acids. V lost 1 base, J lost 6 bases, and 10 bases lay in between. The germline V gene encodes CDR1 SEHNR and CDR2 FQNEAQ (reference sequence). The CDR3 DNA is TGTGCCAGCAGCTTAGGGGGCCCCAGCGAGCAGTACTTC. Its protein is CASSLGGPSEQYF.

The CDR3 loop reads CASSLIPGPNTIYF. The CDR3 nucleotides are TGCGCCAGCAGCTTGATTCCGGGTCCGAACACCATATATTTT. The chain combines TRBV5-1 with TRBJ1-3; D not certain. This CDR3 is built from 14 residues. V shed 1 base and J shed 7 bases, with 12 bases lying between them. CDR1 is SGHRS, CDR2 YFSETQ, per germline.

This clonotype occurred a few times. The chain has TRBV29-1 and TRBJ1-2; D not resolved. The CDR3 is 12 amino acids. Germline lookup yields CDR1 SQVTM and CDR2 ANQGSEA. V lost 3 bases and J 6 bases, leaving 11 bases between the germline ends. CDR3 sequence reads: CSVELGSDGYTF. The CDR3 DNA sequence: TGCAGCGTTGAGTTGGGAAGTGATGGCTACACCTTC.